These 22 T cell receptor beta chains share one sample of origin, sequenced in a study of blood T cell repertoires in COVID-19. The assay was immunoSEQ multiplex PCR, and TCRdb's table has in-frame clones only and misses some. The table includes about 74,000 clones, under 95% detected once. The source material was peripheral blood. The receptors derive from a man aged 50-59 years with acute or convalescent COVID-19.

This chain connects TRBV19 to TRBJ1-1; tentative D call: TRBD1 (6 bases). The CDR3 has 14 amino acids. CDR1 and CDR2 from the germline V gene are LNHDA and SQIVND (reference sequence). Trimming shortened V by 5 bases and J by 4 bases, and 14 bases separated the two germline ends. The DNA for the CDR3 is TGTGCCAGTAGTGCCGACAGGACCCTCACTGAAGCTTTCTTT. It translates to CASSADRTLTEAFF.

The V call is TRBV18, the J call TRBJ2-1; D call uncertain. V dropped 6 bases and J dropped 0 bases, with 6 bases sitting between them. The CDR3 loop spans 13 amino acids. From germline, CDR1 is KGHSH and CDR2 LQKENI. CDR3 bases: TGTGCCAGCTCCCCCAACTCCTACAATGAGCAGTTCTTC. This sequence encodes CASSPNSYNEQFF.

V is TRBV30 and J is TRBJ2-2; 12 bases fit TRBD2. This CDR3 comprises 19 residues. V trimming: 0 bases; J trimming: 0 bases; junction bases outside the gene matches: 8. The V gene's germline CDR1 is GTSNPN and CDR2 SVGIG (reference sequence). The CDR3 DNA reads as TGTGCCTGGAGTGTCGGACTAGCGGGGACTCACGCGAACACCGGGGAGCTGTTTTTT. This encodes CAWSVGLAGTHANTGELFF.

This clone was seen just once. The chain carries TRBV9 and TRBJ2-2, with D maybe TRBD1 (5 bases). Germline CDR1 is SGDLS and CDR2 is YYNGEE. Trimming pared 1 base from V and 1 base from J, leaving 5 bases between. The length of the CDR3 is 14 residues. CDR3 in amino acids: CASSVTGNTGELFF. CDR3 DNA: TGTGCCAGCAGCGTAACAGGGAACACCGGGGAGCTGTTTTTT. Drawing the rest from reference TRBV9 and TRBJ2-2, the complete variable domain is DSGVTQTPKHLITATGQRVTLRCSPRSGDLSVYWYQQSLDQGLQFLIQYYNGEERAKGNILERFSAQQFPDLHSELNLSSLELGDSALYFCASSVTGNTGELFFGEGSRLTVL.

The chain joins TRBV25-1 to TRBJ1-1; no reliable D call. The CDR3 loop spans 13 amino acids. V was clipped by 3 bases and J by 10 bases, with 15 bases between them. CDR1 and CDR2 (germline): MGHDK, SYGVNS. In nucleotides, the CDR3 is TGTGCCAGCAGTGATTATCCCGGTTTTGGAGCTTTCTTT. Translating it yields CASSDYPGFGAFF.

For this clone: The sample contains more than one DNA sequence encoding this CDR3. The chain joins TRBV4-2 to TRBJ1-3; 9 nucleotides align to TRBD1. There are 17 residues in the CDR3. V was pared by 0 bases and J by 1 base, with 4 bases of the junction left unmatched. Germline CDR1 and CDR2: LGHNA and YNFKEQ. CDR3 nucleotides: TGTGCCAGCAGCCAAGAGGGACAGGGACTTTCTGGAAACACCATATATTTT. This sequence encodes CASSQEGQGLSGNTIYF.

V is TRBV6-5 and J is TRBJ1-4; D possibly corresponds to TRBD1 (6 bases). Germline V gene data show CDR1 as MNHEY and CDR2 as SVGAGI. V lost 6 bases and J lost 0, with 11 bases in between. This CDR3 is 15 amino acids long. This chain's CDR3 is CASSGQPATNEKLFF. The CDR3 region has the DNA TGTGCCAGCAGCGGACAGCCAGCAACTAATGAAAAACTGTTTTTT.

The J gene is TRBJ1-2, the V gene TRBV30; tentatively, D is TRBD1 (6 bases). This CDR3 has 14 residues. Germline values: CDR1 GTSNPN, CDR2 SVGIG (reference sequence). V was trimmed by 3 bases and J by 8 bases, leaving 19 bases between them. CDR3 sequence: CAWRPGGGAYGYTF. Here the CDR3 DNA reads TGTGCCTGGAGGCCCGGGGGGGGCGCATACGGCTACACCTTC.

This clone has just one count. This CDR3 is CASSQWGGPGEAFF. CDR3 nucleotides: TGTGCCAGCAGCCAATGGGGGGGGCCAGGTGAAGCTTTCTTT. The rearrangement uses TRBV14 and TRBJ1-1, with D perhaps matching TRBD1 (6 bases). Germline CDR1 and CDR2: SGHDN and FVKESK. Deletions cut 2 bases from V and 7 bases from J, with 14 bases between. The CDR3 sequence is 14 residues long.

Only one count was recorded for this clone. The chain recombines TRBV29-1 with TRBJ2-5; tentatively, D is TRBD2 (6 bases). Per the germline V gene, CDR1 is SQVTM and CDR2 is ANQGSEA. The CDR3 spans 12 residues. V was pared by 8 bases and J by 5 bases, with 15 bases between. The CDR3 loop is CSSRGSGETQYF. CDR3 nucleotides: TGCAGCTCCCGGGGCAGCGGGGAGACCCAGTACTTC.

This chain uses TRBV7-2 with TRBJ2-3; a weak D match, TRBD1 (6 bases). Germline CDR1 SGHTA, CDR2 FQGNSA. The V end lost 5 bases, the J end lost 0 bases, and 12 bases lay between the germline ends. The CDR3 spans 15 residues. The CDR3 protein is CASSRTASSTDTQYF. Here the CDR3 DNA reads TGTGCCAGCAGCCGGACAGCGTCTAGCACAGATACGCAGTATTTT.

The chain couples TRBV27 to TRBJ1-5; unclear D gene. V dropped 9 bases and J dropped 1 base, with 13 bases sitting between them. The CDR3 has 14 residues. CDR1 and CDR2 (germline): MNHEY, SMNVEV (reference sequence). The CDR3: CASNEVWSNQPQHF. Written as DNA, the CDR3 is TGTGCCAGTAACGAGGTTTGGAGCAATCAGCCCCAGCATTTT.

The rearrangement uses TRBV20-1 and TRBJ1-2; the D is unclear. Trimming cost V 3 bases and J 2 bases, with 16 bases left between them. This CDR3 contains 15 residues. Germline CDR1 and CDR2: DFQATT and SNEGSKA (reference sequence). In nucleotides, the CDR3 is TGCAGTGCTAGTGATACACCGGGATCAAACTATGGCTACACCTTC. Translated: CSASDTPGSNYGYTF.

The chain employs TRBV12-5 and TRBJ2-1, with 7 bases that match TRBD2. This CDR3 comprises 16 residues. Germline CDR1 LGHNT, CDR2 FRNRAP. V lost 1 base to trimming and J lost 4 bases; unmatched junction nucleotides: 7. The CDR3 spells CASGLGPSGKYNEQFF. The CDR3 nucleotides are TGTGCTAGTGGTTTGGGCCCTAGCGGAAAATACAATGAGCAGTTCTTC.

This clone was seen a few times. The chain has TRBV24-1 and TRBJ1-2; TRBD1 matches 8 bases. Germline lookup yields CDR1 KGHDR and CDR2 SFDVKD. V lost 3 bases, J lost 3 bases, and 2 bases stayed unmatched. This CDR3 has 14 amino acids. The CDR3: CATSDMTGDYGYTF. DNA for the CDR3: TGTGCCACCAGTGATATGACAGGGGACTATGGCTACACCTTC.

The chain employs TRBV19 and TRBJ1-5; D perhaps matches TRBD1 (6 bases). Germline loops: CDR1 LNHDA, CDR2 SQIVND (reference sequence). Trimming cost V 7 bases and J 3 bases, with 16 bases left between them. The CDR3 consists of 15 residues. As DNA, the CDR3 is TGTGCCAGTACCATCTGGCAGGGGAACAATCAGCCCCAGCATTTT. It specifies CASTIWQGNNQPQHF.

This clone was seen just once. The CDR3 DNA reads TGTGCCAGCAGTTTTATCCTCGAGAGGCTGTACTTC. The encoded protein is CASSFILERLYF. This chain uses TRBV12-3 or TRBV12-4 with TRBJ2-4; no clear D. V was trimmed by 3 bases and J by 15 bases, leaving 15 bases between them. The length of the CDR3 is 12 residues.

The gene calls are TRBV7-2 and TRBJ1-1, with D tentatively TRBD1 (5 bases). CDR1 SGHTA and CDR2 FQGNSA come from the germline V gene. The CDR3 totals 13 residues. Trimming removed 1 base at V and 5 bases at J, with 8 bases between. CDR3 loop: CASSLGQGTEAFF. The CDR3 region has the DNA TGTGCCAGCAGCTTAGGGCAGGGAACTGAAGCTTTCTTT.

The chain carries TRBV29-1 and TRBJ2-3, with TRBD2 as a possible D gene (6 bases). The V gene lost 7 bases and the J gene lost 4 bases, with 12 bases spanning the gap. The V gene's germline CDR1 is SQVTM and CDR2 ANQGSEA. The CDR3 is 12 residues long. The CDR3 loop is CSAQPGADTQYF. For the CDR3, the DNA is TGCAGCGCCCAGCCGGGAGCAGATACGCAGTATTTT.

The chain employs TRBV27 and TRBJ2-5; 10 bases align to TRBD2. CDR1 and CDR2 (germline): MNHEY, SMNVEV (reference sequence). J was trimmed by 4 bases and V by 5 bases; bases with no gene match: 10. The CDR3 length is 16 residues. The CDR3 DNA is TGTGCCAGCAGTAAAAGTAGAGCGGGGGGGTTAGAGACCCAGTACTTC. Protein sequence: CASSKSRAGGLETQYF.

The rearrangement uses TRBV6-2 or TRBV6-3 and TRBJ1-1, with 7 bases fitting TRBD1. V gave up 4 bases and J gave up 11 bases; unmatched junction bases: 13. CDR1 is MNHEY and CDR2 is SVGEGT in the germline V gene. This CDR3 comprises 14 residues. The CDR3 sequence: CASSSVGGAWLAFF. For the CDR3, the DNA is TGTGCCAGCAGTTCGGTAGGGGGCGCGTGGCTCGCTTTCTTT.

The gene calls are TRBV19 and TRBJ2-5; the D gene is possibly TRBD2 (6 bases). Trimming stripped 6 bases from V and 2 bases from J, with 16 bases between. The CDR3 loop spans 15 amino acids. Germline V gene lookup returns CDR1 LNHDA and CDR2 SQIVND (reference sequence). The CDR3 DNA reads TGTGCCAGTAGCCCCCACCCCCGGGGGCAAGAGACCCAGTACTTC. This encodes CASSPHPRGQETQYF.